The rows below give T cell receptor beta chains drawn from one sample of a study of cytomegalovirus exposure and HLA in healthy donors. TCRdb's table, derived via immunoSEQ multiplex PCR, lists solely in-frame clones and lacks some. The sample shows under 150,000 clones, 55% to 75% of them seen only once. Source material: PBMCs. The receptors were sampled from a human donor in good health. Each CDR3 is given with its conserved first and last residue. Each record gives: clone size, CDR3 length, V gene, D gene, J gene, CDR3 DNA, CDR3 protein. A D gene is named only where the DNA matches it firmly. The size field is filled for only some rows; it gives once, few, many or a size class.

clone size: NA; CDR3 length: 16; V gene: TRBV7-3; D gene: TRBD2; J gene: TRBJ2-3; CDR3 DNA: TGTGCCAGCAGCTTAAGTCTAGCGGGCGAGAGAGATACGCAGTATTTT; CDR3 protein: CASSLSLAGERDTQYF
clone size: NA; CDR3 length: 14; V gene: TRBV7-8; D gene: NA; J gene: TRBJ2-3; CDR3 DNA: TGTGCCAGCAGCCCGACTAGTTGGGGGGATACGCAGTATTTT; CDR3 protein: CASSPTSWGDTQYF
clone size: NA; CDR3 length: 14; V gene: TRBV6-5; D gene: NA; J gene: TRBJ2-1; CDR3 DNA: TGTGCCAGCAGGATAGACACAGGGTACAATGAGCAGTTCTTC; CDR3 protein: CASRIDTGYNEQFF
clone size: NA; CDR3 length: 15; V gene: TRBV7-9; D gene: TRBD2; J gene: TRBJ2-1; CDR3 DNA: TGTGCCAGCAGCCCAACCTTAGCGGGGAACAATGAGCAGTTCTTC; CDR3 protein: CASSPTLAGNNEQFF
clone size: once; CDR3 length: 14; V gene: TRBV6-1; D gene: NA; J gene: TRBJ1-1; CDR3 DNA: TGTGCCAGCAGGGAGGGGTCCATGAACACTGAAGCTTTCTTT; CDR3 protein: CASREGSMNTEAFF
clone size: NA; CDR3 length: 14; V gene: TRBV7-3; D gene: NA; J gene: TRBJ2-2; CDR3 DNA: TGTGCCAGCAGCCCGATGCAGAGGGATGGGGAGCTGTTTTTT; CDR3 protein: CASSPMQRDGELFF
clone size: NA; CDR3 length: 15; V gene: TRBV6-5; D gene: NA; J gene: TRBJ1-5; CDR3 DNA: TGTGCCAGCAGTTATTGGCTCCTTAGCAATCAGCCCCAGCATTTT; CDR3 protein: CASSYWLLSNQPQHF
clone size: few; CDR3 length: 13; V gene: TRBV2; D gene: TRBD2; J gene: TRBJ2-2; CDR3 DNA: TGCTGCGTGGGTCGGGGGGTCACCGGGGAGCTGTTTTTT; CDR3 protein: CCVGRGVTGELFF
clone size: NA; CDR3 length: 16; V gene: TRBV7-2; D gene: TRBD1; J gene: TRBJ1-1; CDR3 DNA: TGTGCCAGCAGGCCACGACAGGGGGCTGAGGGAACTGAAGCTTTCTTT; CDR3 protein: CASRPRQGAEGTEAFF
clone size: few; CDR3 length: 15; V gene: TRBV11-2; D gene: NA; J gene: TRBJ2-1; CDR3 DNA: TGTGCCAGCAGCTTATCGAGAAGCTCCTACAATGAGCAGTTCTTC; CDR3 protein: CASSLSRSSYNEQFF
clone size: NA; CDR3 length: 13; V gene: TRBV2; D gene: NA; J gene: TRBJ2-3; CDR3 DNA: TGTGCCAGCGGACTCGGACAGTCAGATACGCAGTATTTT; CDR3 protein: CASGLGQSDTQYF
clone size: once; CDR3 length: 15; V gene: TRBV5-4; D gene: NA; J gene: TRBJ1-2; CDR3 DNA: TGTGCCAGCAGCTCCCCCCGGGGGGCCAACTATGGCTACACCTTC; CDR3 protein: CASSSPRGANYGYTF
clone size: NA; CDR3 length: 16; V gene: TRBV5-1; D gene: NA; J gene: TRBJ2-1; CDR3 DNA: TGCGCCAGCAGCCTGGGCGGAGGACCGAACTACAATGAGCAGTTCTTC; CDR3 protein: CASSLGGGPNYNEQFF
clone size: NA; CDR3 length: 16; V gene: TRBV21-1; D gene: NA; J gene: TRBJ1-1; CDR3 DNA: TGTGCCAGCAGCAAATGGGACAGCCCCATGAACACTGAAGCTTTCTTT; CDR3 protein: CASSKWDSPMNTEAFF
clone size: NA; CDR3 length: 17; V gene: TRBV27; D gene: TRBD2; J gene: TRBJ2-5; CDR3 DNA: TGTGCCAGCAGTTCCCCTAGGCGGCTAGCGGGAGAAGAGACCCAGTACTTC; CDR3 protein: CASSSPRRLAGEETQYF
clone size: NA; CDR3 length: 14; V gene: TRBV5-1; D gene: NA; J gene: TRBJ1-1; CDR3 DNA: TGCGCCAGCAGCCCGCAGACAGTGAACACTGAAGCTTTCTTT; CDR3 protein: CASSPQTVNTEAFF
clone size: NA; CDR3 length: 17; V gene: TRBV28; D gene: TRBD2; J gene: TRBJ2-1; CDR3 DNA: TGTGCCAGCAGTTACCCCGGGACTAGTGTCTCCTACAATGAGCAGTTCTTC; CDR3 protein: CASSYPGTSVSYNEQFF
clone size: NA; CDR3 length: 13; V gene: TRBV19; D gene: NA; J gene: TRBJ1-5; CDR3 DNA: TGTGCCAGTAGTATAAGAGGCGATCAGCCCCAGCATTTT; CDR3 protein: CASSIRGDQPQHF
clone size: NA; CDR3 length: 16; V gene: TRBV5-4; D gene: TRBD1; J gene: TRBJ2-2; CDR3 DNA: TGTGCCAGCAGCTTCAAGGGACAGATGAACACCGGGGAGCTGTTTTTT; CDR3 protein: CASSFKGQMNTGELFF
clone size: NA; CDR3 length: 13; V gene: TRBV2; D gene: NA; J gene: TRBJ2-7; CDR3 DNA: TGTGCCAGCAGTGAAGCGGGAGGCTATTCTAAGTACTTC; CDR3 protein: CASSEAGGYSKYF
clone size: NA; CDR3 length: 15; V gene: TRBV5-8; D gene: TRBD2; J gene: TRBJ2-1; CDR3 DNA: TGTGCCAGCAGCTTACAACTAGCGGGGTTTGAGGAGCAGTTCTTC; CDR3 protein: CASSLQLAGFEEQFF
clone size: few; CDR3 length: 13; V gene: TRBV7-2; D gene: NA; J gene: TRBJ1-4; CDR3 DNA: TGTGCCACCGGTCTAGTACGCTCTGAAAAACTGTTTTTT; CDR3 protein: CATGLVRSEKLFF
clone size: NA; CDR3 length: 13; V gene: TRBV30; D gene: NA; J gene: TRBJ1-1; CDR3 DNA: TGTGCCTGGAGTCCTTCAGAAGAGGCGGGCGCTTTCTTT; CDR3 protein: CAWSPSEEAGAFF
clone size: once; CDR3 length: 18; V gene: TRBV7-3; D gene: TRBD2; J gene: TRBJ2-3; CDR3 DNA: TGTGCCAGCAGCTTAACGCGAGGGAGCGGGGGGCTTGGAGATACGCAGTATTTT; CDR3 protein: CASSLTRGSGGLGDTQYF
clone size: NA; CDR3 length: 15; V gene: TRBV7-9; D gene: TRBD1; J gene: TRBJ2-7; CDR3 DNA: TGTTCCAGCAGCTTAGGCCGGGACAGGGTGAACGAGCAGTACTTC; CDR3 protein: CSSSLGRDRVNEQYF
clone size: NA; CDR3 length: 16; V gene: TRBV19; D gene: TRBD1; J gene: TRBJ1-3; CDR3 DNA: TGTGCCAGTAGTGCTCAGGGACAGAACATTGGAAACACCATATATTTT; CDR3 protein: CASSAQGQNIGNTIYF